Listed below are T cell receptor beta chains from one sample, sequenced in a study of T cell repertoires in cytomegalovirus infection. MiXCR, applied by TCRdb to the reads, yields one record per CDR3 protein. The sample lists tens of thousands of distinct CDR3 sequences, approximately 43% occurring once. These TCRs are of unknown antigen specificity. This specimen was CD8+ T cells from cultured PBMCs, taken from culture after CMV antigen stimulation. These receptors were collected from a human donor in good health (CMV status not recorded). Some clones in this sample may be carry-over from other donors' samples. CDR3s include the opening cysteine and the closing phenylalanine or tryptophan.

V gene	J gene	CDR3 protein
TRBV5-4	TRBJ1-1	CASSLGLEAFF
TRBV10-3	TRBJ1-1	CAISDRTGRYTEAFF
TRBV7-6	TRBJ2-5	CASSRDRGESETQYF
TRBV7-8	TRBJ1-1	CASSLAQGQGTEAFF
TRBV27	TRBJ1-1	CASSLIAPMNTEAFF
TRBV7-3	TRBJ2-1	CASSLYAGGYNEQFF
TRBV28	TRBJ2-1	CASSLIGRAGNEQFF
TRBV20-1	TRBJ2-5	CSAREANQETQYF
TRBV10-3	TRBJ1-1	CAINSGDGTEAFF
TRBV14	TRBJ2-7	CASSKTLRTGTTYEQYF
TRBV28	TRBJ1-1	CAHTTKTGVKTEAFF
TRBV28	TRBJ2-2	CAGRRGTGELFF
TRBV27	TRBJ1-6	CASQGGPYNSPLHF
TRBV2	TRBJ2-5	CASRKRDEKETQYF
TRBV7-2	TRBJ2-5	CAWTGRITQETQYF
TRBV5-6	TRBJ1-6	CASSLGTGGNSPLHF
TRBV6-1	TRBJ1-5	CASSPGQRGASNQPQHF
TRBV27	TRBJ1-6	CASSFYRSSYNSPLHF
TRBV27	TRBJ1-5	CASSLWRGQPQHF
TRBV6-1	TRBJ2-3	CASSENGVTDTQYF
TRBV29-1	TRBJ1-1	CSVGSGRVTEAFF
TRBV6-1	TRBJ2-5	CASSSRTSGGF
TRBV25-1	TRBJ1-4	CASTTGIEKLFF
TRBV7-9	TRBJ2-1	CASSSPTSGATQKQFF
TRBV6-8	TRBJ2-3	CASSYDRFSTDTQYF
TRBV19	TRBJ2-2	CASTEGLRWSTGELFF
TRBV4-2	TRBJ1-3	CASSQDDWRSGNTIYF
TRBV7-6	TRBJ2-2	CASSLAHLRGGTGELFF
TRBV7-9	TRBJ2-1	CASSLKSAEQFF
TRBV4-1	TRBJ1-1	CASSQRGDTEAFF
TRBV6-5	TRBJ1-1	CASRPGKNTEAFF
TRBV7-3	TRBJ1-2	CASSGTGPYGYTF
TRBV28	TRBJ2-3	CASSLLSLSGAGTDTQYF
TRBV2	TRBJ2-1	CATSTWATEQFF
TRBV11-2	TRBJ2-7	CASSLVGTGLYEQYF